Sequencing of this T cell receptor beta chain was carried out in a study of T cell responses to AZD1222 COVID-19 vaccine. General study points: Repertoire collection took place solely once the T cell response had peaked. Baseline serostatus was positive in only six AZD1222 recipients. Targets within unmutated variant regions were reportedly found for nearly half of spike-specific TCRs.

Per germline, CDR1 SNHLY and CDR2 FYNNEI. The CDR3 runs 14 residues. Trimming removed 8 bases from V and 10 bases from J; junction bases left unmatched: 9. About this clone itself: The antigen remains undetermined.

Some clones are missing from TCRdb's copy, which holds only in-frame ones; the method was immunoSEQ multiplex PCR. The table shows roughly 81,000 clones, with 80% to 90% occurring only once. This sequence was found in an adult in good health. The genes are TRBV2 and TRBJ1-6; 9 bases fit TRBD1. This sample comprised peripheral blood, obtained on day 0 of AZD1222 vaccination. CDR3 sequence (DNA): TGTGCCAGCTCAATGGACAGGGGAATGTCACCCCTCCACTTT. Residues: CASSMDRGMSPLHF.